The 29 T cell receptor beta chains listed next were all sequenced from one sample in a study of identifying expanded T cells in peripheral blood. The data were produced by immunoSEQ multiplex PCR, yet TCRdb's version contains in-frame clones alone and is incomplete. The sample has around 66,000 clones, 87% seen once. Sequences were obtained from blood. These receptor sequences come from a person aged 18-70 years in good health.

The chain couples TRBV25-1 to TRBJ1-6, with D uncertain. Germline lookup yields CDR1 MGHDK and CDR2 SYGVNS. This CDR3 is 14 amino acids long. Trimming pared 3 bases from V and 4 bases from J, leaving 7 bases between. CDR3 DNA: TGTGCCAGCAGTGATGGAGTGTATAATTCACCCCTCCACTTT. Protein product: CASSDGVYNSPLHF.

V and J are TRBV4-3 and TRBJ2-7; maybe TRBD1 (5 bases). CDR3 length equals 14 residues. Trimming shortened V by 0 bases and J by 3 bases, and 9 bases separated the two germline ends. The V gene's germline CDR1 is LGHNA and CDR2 YSLEER. DNA for the CDR3: TGCGCCAGCAGCCAAGATAGGCAGGGCTACGAGCAGTACTTC. Translation: CASSQDRQGYEQYF.

The chain couples TRBV27 to TRBJ2-1; 8 positions match TRBD2. Germline V gene data show CDR1 as MNHEY and CDR2 as SMNVEV (reference sequence). The CDR3 length is 14 residues. The ends lost 2 bases at V and 4 bases at J; junction bases unmatched: 1. The CDR3 region is CASSLGLAYNEQFF. CDR3 sequence (DNA): TGTGCCAGCAGTTTAGGACTAGCTTACAATGAGCAGTTCTTC.

This chain connects TRBV2 to TRBJ2-2; D tentatively fits TRBD1 or TRBD2 (5 bases each). The germline V and J ends were trimmed by 8 bases and 1 base, with 11 bases remaining between them. The CDR3 contains 14 residues. Germline V CDR1 and CDR2: SNHLY, FYNNEI. CDR3 DNA: TGTGCCAGCCTCCGGGACGGGAACACCGGGGAGCTGTTTTTT. Its protein product is CASLRDGNTGELFF.

The DNA for the CDR3 is TGTGCCAGCAGCTTACGGGCCACGAACACCGGGGAGCTGTTTTTT. It translates to CASSLRATNTGELFF. The V call is TRBV7-9, the J call TRBJ2-2; D is uncertain. V dropped 2 bases and J dropped 0 bases, with 7 bases sitting between them. CDR1 is SEHNR, CDR2 FQNEAQ, per germline (reference sequence). This CDR3 spans 15 amino acids.

This chain connects TRBV7-2 to TRBJ1-5, with no clear D. This CDR3 is 15 amino acids long. Trimming removed 2 bases from V and 0 bases from J, with 8 bases in between. CDR1 and CDR2 from the germline V gene are SGHTA and FQGNSA. The CDR3 region has the DNA TGTGCCAGCAGCTTATTCCGGGATAGCAATCAGCCCCAGCATTTT. Amino acids: CASSLFRDSNQPQHF. Full variable domain (outside the CDR3, taken from reference TRBV7-2 and TRBJ1-5): GAGVSQSPSNKVTEKGKDVELRCDPISGHTALYWYRQSLGQGLEFLIYFQGNSAPDKSGLPSDRFSAERTGGSVSTLTIQRTQQEDSAVYLCASSLFRDSNQPQHFGDGTRLSIL.

The genes are TRBV6-6 and TRBJ1-6; possible D gene TRBD1, 5 bases. The CDR3 is 12 residues long. Per germline, CDR1 MNHNY and CDR2 SVGAGI (reference sequence). Trimming took off 6 bases at V and 7 bases at J, with 7 bases between the two ends. The CDR3 DNA is TGTGCCAGCAGATCAGGGAATTCACCCCTCCACTTT. The encoded protein is CASRSGNSPLHF.

The V and J genes are TRBV9 and TRBJ2-5, with D possibly matching TRBD1 (7 bases). V dropped 0 bases and J dropped 5 bases, with 17 bases sitting between them. Germline V gives CDR1 SGDLS, CDR2 YYNGEE. There are 16 residues in the CDR3. CDR3 sequence: CASSVGGDSSWETQYF. The DNA of the CDR3 is TGTGCCAGCAGCGTAGGGGGGGACAGTTCTTGGGAGACCCAGTACTTC.

This chain uses TRBV6-1 with TRBJ2-7, with D perhaps TRBD1 (5 bases). This CDR3 has 18 residues. Trimming took off 1 base at V and 6 bases at J, with 25 bases between the two ends. Looked up from germline, CDR1 is MNHNS and CDR2 is SASEGT. The CDR3 loop is CASSEDKNQGPRKSEQYF. CDR3 DNA sequence: TGTGCCAGCAGTGAAGATAAGAATCAGGGCCCCAGAAAATCCGAGCAGTACTTC.

J is TRBJ2-1 and V is TRBV25-1, with 9 bases aligning to TRBD2. The germline V gene has CDR1 MGHDK and CDR2 SYGVNS. The CDR3 spans 15 residues. The trim removed 6 bases at V and 4 bases at J, leaving 7 bases unmatched. The CDR3 protein is CASSPSGLAYNEQFF. The DNA for the CDR3 is TGTGCCAGCAGCCCGTCAGGACTAGCGTACAATGAGCAGTTCTTC. Using reference TRBV25-1 and TRBJ2-1 for the parts outside the CDR3, the full variable domain is EADIYQTPRYLVIGTGKKITLECSQTMGHDKMYWYQQDPGMELHLIHYSYGVNSTEKGDLSSESTVSRIRTEHFPLTLESARPSHTSQYLCASSPSGLAYNEQFFGPGTRLTVL.

The chain is built from TRBV28 and TRBJ2-7; no clear D. The CDR3 totals 12 residues. Germline CDR1 reads MDHEN; CDR2 reads SYDVKM. Trimming took off 6 bases at V and 4 bases at J, with 10 bases between the two ends. CDR3 loop: CASRAGPYEQYF. CDR3 bases: TGTGCCAGCAGGGCAGGACCATACGAGCAGTACTTC.

V and J are TRBV5-5 and TRBJ1-3; D is undetermined. Germline-derived CDR1 and CDR2 are SGHKS and YYEKEE (reference sequence). Between the trimmed V and J ends, which lost 2 bases and 2 bases, there was a span of 11 bases. The CDR3 contains 15 residues. The CDR3 is CASSFVPGTGNTIYF. The CDR3 nucleotides read TGTGCCAGCAGCTTCGTTCCGGGGACTGGAAACACCATATATTTT.

This chain links TRBV5-1 with TRBJ2-3, with 10 bases that match TRBD1. CDR1 is SGHRS, CDR2 YFSETQ, per germline. There are 17 residues in the CDR3. V dropped 4 bases and J dropped 1; count of bases not matched to a gene: 9. The CDR3 loop reads CASSAGTGVVGTDTQYF. CDR3 in DNA: TGCGCCAGCAGCGCGGGGACAGGGGTAGTGGGCACAGATACGCAGTATTTT.

This clone was counted between two and nine times. The genes are TRBV6-1 and TRBJ1-4; 8 positions agree with TRBD1. Per germline, CDR1 MNHNS and CDR2 SASEGT. The V gene end was trimmed by 0 bases and the J gene end by 7 bases; junction bases not matched to a gene: 7. The CDR3 has 16 residues. The DNA of the CDR3 is TGTGCCAGCAGTGAAGCGCAAGGACAGGGACCTGAAAAACTGTTTTTT. This gives the protein CASSEAQGQGPEKLFF.

This clone appeared a single time. The chain uses TRBV27 and TRBJ1-4; D unclear. Germline V lookup: CDR1 MNHEY, CDR2 SMNVEV (reference sequence). The CDR3 sequence is 13 residues long. Trimming pared 6 bases from V and 7 bases from J, leaving 12 bases between. Here the CDR3 DNA reads TGTGCCAGCAGCCTCCGCACTGGTGAAAAACTGTTTTTT. Protein product: CASSLRTGEKLFF.

DNA for the CDR3: TGTGCCTCCTTCTCCCCGGGACACGGGATGGGCCGAAACACCATATATTTT. This sequence encodes CASFSPGHGMGRNTIYF. The chain carries TRBV19 and TRBJ1-3; D is perhaps TRBD1 (6 bases). V was shortened by 11 bases and J by 5 bases, with 28 bases between the two germline ends. The CDR3 length is 17 residues. Per the germline V gene, CDR1 is LNHDA and CDR2 is SQIVND (reference sequence).

The chain is built from TRBV29-1 and TRBJ2-7; D is unclear. The CDR3 runs 14 residues. Germline lookup yields CDR1 SQVTM and CDR2 ANQGSEA. Trimming took off 7 bases at V and 0 bases at J, with 16 bases between the two ends. CDR3 residues: CSGKLDTSSYEQYF. The CDR3 DNA reads as TGCAGCGGTAAACTTGACACGAGCTCCTACGAGCAGTACTTC.

V usage is TRBV27 and J usage is TRBJ1-2; D unclear. The germline gives CDR1 MNHEY, CDR2 SMNVEV (reference sequence). The CDR3 is made up of 14 amino acids. V was shortened by 0 bases and J by 4 bases, with 9 bases between the two germline ends. This CDR3 is CASSLSGSSYGYTF. CDR3 nucleotides: TGTGCCAGCAGTTTATCTGGCAGTTCCTATGGCTACACCTTC.

This chain uses TRBV15 with TRBJ2-6; perhaps TRBD2 as D (5 bases). The germline V gene encodes CDR1 LNHNV and CDR2 YYDKDF (reference sequence). Between the trimmed V and J ends, which lost 1 base and 2 bases, there was a span of 6 bases. The CDR3 length is 15 residues. CDR3 amino acids: CATSRVRAGANVLTF. DNA for the CDR3: TGTGCCACCAGCAGAGTGAGGGCTGGGGCCAACGTCCTGACTTTC.

This chain links TRBV11-1 with TRBJ2-2, with 7 positions matching TRBD2. CDR1 is SGHAT and CDR2 is FQDESV in the germline V gene (reference sequence). The CDR3 has 17 residues. The trim removed 1 base at V and 7 bases at J, leaving 12 bases unmatched. The CDR3 DNA follows: TGTGCCAGCAGCTTAGATCTCGGCGGGAGCGTTGGCGGGGAGCTGTTTTTT. Amino acid sequence: CASSLDLGGSVGGELFF.

V and J are TRBV7-2 and TRBJ1-1; no firm D call. The germline V gene has CDR1 SGHTA and CDR2 FQGNSA. V was cut by 2 bases and J by 1 base, with 5 bases left in between. The CDR3 is 13 amino acids. CDR3 in amino acids: CASSLRQNTEAFF. The CDR3, as DNA: TGTGCCAGCAGCTTACGACAGAACACTGAAGCTTTCTTT. Supplemented by reference TRBV7-2 and TRBJ1-1, the full variable domain reads GAGVSQSPSNKVTEKGKDVELRCDPISGHTALYWYRQSLGQGLEFLIYFQGNSAPDKSGLPSDRFSAERTGGSVSTLTIQRTQQEDSAVYLCASSLRQNTEAFFGQGTRLTVV.

The rearrangement joins TRBV30 to TRBJ1-5; no clear D gene. V gave up 5 bases and J gave up 3 bases, with 14 bases separating them. Germline V CDR1 and CDR2: GTSNPN, SVGIG (reference sequence). The CDR3 is 14 residues long. CDR3 sequence reads: CAWSLGSNNQPQHF. The DNA of the CDR3 is TGTGCCTGGTCCCTGGGCTCAAACAATCAGCCCCAGCATTTT.

V usage is TRBV6-5 and J usage is TRBJ2-5; 12 bases are shared with TRBD1. There are 14 residues in the CDR3. V dropped 6 bases and J dropped 5; count of bases not matched to a gene: 4. CDR1 is MNHEY, CDR2 SVGAGI, per germline. The CDR3 sequence is CASSGTGGSETQYF. For the CDR3, the DNA is TGTGCCAGCAGCGGGACAGGGGGCTCGGAGACCCAGTACTTC.

This clone was observed a few times. The J gene is TRBJ1-5, the V gene TRBV19; TRBD1 agrees at 9 bases. V lost 5 bases, J lost 2 bases, and 7 bases stayed unmatched. Germline-derived CDR1 and CDR2 are LNHDA and SQIVND (reference sequence). This CDR3 comprises 16 residues. As DNA, the CDR3 is TGTGCCAGTAGTTCACAGGGGGCGAGAGGCAATCAGCCCCAGCATTTT. This translates into CASSSQGARGNQPQHF.

The chain joins TRBV4-2 to TRBJ2-5; the match to TRBD1 covers 9 bases. The germline CDR1 and CDR2 sequences are LGHNA and YNFKEQ. V shed 3 bases and J 4 bases; nucleotides not matched to a gene: 15. CDR3 length equals 18 residues. As DNA, the CDR3 is TGTGCCAGCAGCCACCACCTAAACGCCGGGACAGGGCGAGAGACCCAGTACTTC. Its translation: CASSHHLNAGTGRETQYF.

The rearrangement uses TRBV6-4 and TRBJ1-2; 9 bases are shared with TRBD1. V lost 3 bases and J lost 4; bases outside the gene matches: 9. This CDR3 spans 16 amino acids. Germline V gene lookup returns CDR1 MRHNA and CDR2 SNTAGT. For the CDR3, the DNA is TGTGCCAGCAGTGAAACATCCGGGACAGGGAGCTATGGCTACACCTTC. Protein: CASSETSGTGSYGYTF.

This clone showed up just once. The V and J genes are TRBV28 and TRBJ2-7; D not resolved. The CDR3 is 14 residues long. Looked up from germline, CDR1 is MDHEN and CDR2 is SYDVKM. V lost 5 bases, J lost 6 bases, and 17 bases lay in between. This CDR3 is CASSPPPHIGEQYF. CDR3 nucleotides: TGTGCCAGCAGTCCTCCACCACATATCGGCGAGCAGTACTTC.

The rearrangement uses TRBV28 and TRBJ1-4; D is undetermined. Trimming stripped 6 bases from V and 8 bases from J, with 13 bases between. From germline, CDR1 is MDHEN and CDR2 SYDVKM. This CDR3 region has 13 residues. CDR3 amino acids: CASREGSREKLFF. In nucleotides, the CDR3 is TGTGCCAGCAGAGAAGGGTCTAGGGAAAAACTGTTTTTT.

The chain couples TRBV15 to TRBJ2-3; 8 bases line up with TRBD2. The CDR3 has 16 residues. In germline, CDR1 is LNHNV, CDR2 YYDKDF (reference sequence). Trimming at V came to 1 base and at J to 4 bases, leaving 7 bases not matched to a gene. The CDR3 loop is CATSRAGGGLSDTQYF. CDR3 DNA: TGTGCCACCAGCAGAGCCGGGGGGGGCCTTTCAGATACGCAGTATTTT. The full variable domain, with the rest looked up from reference TRBV15 and TRBJ2-3, is DAMVIQNPRYQVTQFGKPVTLSCSQTLNHNVMYWYQQKSSQAPKLLFHYYDKDFNNEADTPDNFQSRRPNTSFCFLDIRSPGLGDTAMYLCATSRAGGGLSDTQYFGPGTRLTVL.